The present T cell receptor beta chain was sequenced within a study of blood T cell repertoires in COVID-19 (TCRdb year 2020). Regarding the research as a whole: The collaborator samples originated in the United States, Italy and Spain and spanned the acute and convalescent phases of COVID-19. The samples were drawn from two sources: the first 160 participants of the ongoing ImmuneRACE study, and 1,000 to 1,500 subjects contributed by 6 global collaborators. The material from the prospective study consisted of cDNA or gDNA derived from T cells, B-cell-depleted T cells, or PBMCs. The repertoires were released in a freely available public database meant as a resource for research on the immune response to SARS-CoV-2. Sample metadata almost always included a de-identified subject ID, COVID-19 status, age in years and sex. Where available, HLA class I and class II types were obtained from metadata supplied by the sample provider rather than from assay-based typing. Deeply sampled blood TCRbeta repertoires from subjects exposed to, actively infected with, or recovered from COVID-19 were included in the dataset. Beyond this particular receptor, the publication reports: Clinical and demographic metadata were provided uncurated, with the amount varying by source and participant.

CDR1 and CDR2 are read off the germline V gene (reference sequence) as MNHEY and SMNVEV. The CDR3, from cysteine to phenylalanine, totals 13 residues. CDR3 DNA only is kept here, 39 bases in frame from base 1. The trim is 5 bases for V and 7 bases for J, with a gap of 12 bases between the germline ends. This clone was seen just once. Its antigen is still unknown. Within one base of it there is no much larger clone, and no base qualities were kept. Another Seattle source contributed samples from volunteer blood donors who had recovered from COVID-19. Each collaborating institution followed its own protocols to collect whole blood in K2EDTA tubes. For TCRbeta analysis, collaborators shipped samples in one of three forms: frozen whole blood, isolated PBMCs, or DNA extracted from either of those sample types. TCRbeta CDR3 regions were amplified from genomic DNA by means of the immunoSEQ Assay, a bias-controlled multiplex PCR. Per the authors' processing: Nucleated cell counts per sample were estimated from amplification of reference gene primers within the assay. To quantify the absolute abundance of each unique TCRbeta CDR3 rearrangement, sequence reads were collapsed and filtered. For each sample, productive Simpson clonality was calculated as the square root of Simpson's diversity index across productive rearrangements. TCRdb re-hosts the immuneACCESS table, in-frame sequences only. Its copies lack some clones; in the studies checked, an unresolved V gene accounts for under half of them, and the cause for the rest is not known. D and trimming were read from the DNA, whereas the V and J calls and clone size are those reported in that table. This sample has 250,000 or so clones in its table, and about 91% of those were observed once. 4% to 5% of the sample is taken by the ten largest.

The chain employs TRBV27 and TRBJ1-3; matching of 5 bases hints at TRBD1 as the D gene. Sequenced input: peripheral blood. This sequence originates from a woman aged 40 to 50 who had recovered from COVID-19. The CDR3 region reads CASSDRGRNTIYF. The nucleotide sequence is given as TGTGCCAGCAGTGACCGGGGGAGGAACACCATATATTTT.